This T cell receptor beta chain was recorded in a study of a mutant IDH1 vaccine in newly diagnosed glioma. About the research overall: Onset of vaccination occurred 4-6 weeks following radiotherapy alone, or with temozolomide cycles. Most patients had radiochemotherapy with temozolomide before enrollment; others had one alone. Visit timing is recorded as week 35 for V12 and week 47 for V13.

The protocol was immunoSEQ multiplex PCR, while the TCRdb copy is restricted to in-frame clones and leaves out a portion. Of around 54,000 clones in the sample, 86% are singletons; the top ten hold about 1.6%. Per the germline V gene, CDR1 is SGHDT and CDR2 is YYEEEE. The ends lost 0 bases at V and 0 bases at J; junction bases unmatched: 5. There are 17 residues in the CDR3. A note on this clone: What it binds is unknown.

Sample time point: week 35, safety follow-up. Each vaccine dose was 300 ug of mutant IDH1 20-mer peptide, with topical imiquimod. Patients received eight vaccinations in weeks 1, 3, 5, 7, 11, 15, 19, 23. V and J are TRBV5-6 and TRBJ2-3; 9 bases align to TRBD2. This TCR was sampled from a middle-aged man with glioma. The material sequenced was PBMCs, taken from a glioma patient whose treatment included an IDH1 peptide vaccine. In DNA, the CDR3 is TGTGCCAGCAGCTTGGCCGCTAGCGGGGAAAGCACAGATACGCAGTATTTT. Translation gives CASSLAASGESTDTQYF.